The 2 T cell receptor beta chains listed next were all sequenced from one sample in a study of OX40 agonist ivuxolimab in advanced cancers. Assay used: immunoSEQ multiplex PCR; TCRdb lists only in-frame clones, some missing. Among 77,000 or so clones listed, over 80% were seen once. The sequencing here drew on CD4+ or CD8+ T cells sorted from blood, taken in a trial of the OX40 agonist ivuxolimab. These receptors were obtained from an adult with an advanced solid tumor such as melanoma, head and neck, liver or kidney cancer.

The V gene is TRBV5-1, the J gene TRBJ2-6; 12 positions match TRBD1. Germline trimming cut 4 bases from V and 3 bases from J; bases unmatched to any gene: 8. Germline assignment: CDR1 SGHRS and CDR2 YFSETQ. The length of the CDR3 is 18 residues. The DNA of the CDR3 is TGCGCCAGCAGCCGAGGGACAGGGGGCGCGGATGGGGCCAACGTCCTGACTTTC. Translation: CASSRGTGGADGANVLTF. The full variable domain, its missing parts supplied by reference TRBV5-1 and TRBJ2-6, is KAGVTQTPRYLIKTRGQQVTLSCSPISGHRSVSWYQQTPGQGLQFLFEYFSETQRNKGNFPGRFSGRQFSNSRSEMNVSTLELGDSALYLCASSRGTGGADGANVLTFGAGSRLTVL.

The chain employs TRBV7-8 and TRBJ2-7; tentative D call: TRBD2 (6 bases). Trimming removed 3 bases from V and 3 bases from J, with 12 bases in between. The CDR3 consists of 14 residues. Germline V lookup: CDR1 SGHVS, CDR2 FQNEAQ. The CDR3 region has the DNA TGTGCCAGCAGCTTCCCCGGGAGAGACTACGAGCAGTACTTC. It specifies CASSFPGRDYEQYF.